These 13 T cell receptor beta chains were all obtained from the same sample, sequenced in a study of T cell repertoires in cytomegalovirus infection. TCRdb reprocessed the reads with MiXCR, giving one entry per CDR3 protein. The table has hundreds of thousands of distinct CDR3 sequences, approximately 32% seen once; the top ten hold roughly 13%. Input material: PBMCs. All receptors derive from a human donor in good health (CMV status not recorded). Some clones in this sample may be carry-over from other donors' samples.

V is TRBV20-1 and J is TRBJ2-7, with D perhaps given as TRBD1 or TRBD2 (5 bases each). The CDR3 covers 14 residues. Trimming took off 5 bases at V and 4 bases at J, with 18 bases between the two ends. Germline CDR1 is DFQATT and CDR2 is SNEGSKA (reference sequence). The CDR3 sequence: CSAGDGTMRYEQYF. In nucleotides, the CDR3 is TGCAGTGCTGGGGACGGGACGATGAGGTACGAGCAGTACTTC.

In its sample, this clonotype was seen many times. This chain joins TRBV7-6 and TRBJ2-3, with D perhaps TRBD2 (6 bases). The germline V gene has CDR1 SGHVS and CDR2 FNYEAQ. This CDR3 has 15 residues. Between the trimmed V and J ends, which lost 5 bases and 1 base, there was a span of 13 bases. This chain's CDR3 is CASSLGGSGTDTQYF. In DNA form, the CDR3 reads TGTGCCAGCAGCCTGGGGGGTTCGGGCACAGATACGCAGTATTTT.

The rearrangement uses TRBV7-8 and TRBJ2-5; maybe TRBD1 (5 bases). The germline V gene has CDR1 SGHVS and CDR2 FQNEAQ. The CDR3 runs to 16 residues. Trimming stripped 2 bases from V and 5 bases from J, with 18 bases between. CDR3 nucleotides: TGTGCCAGCAGCTTAAGTTCATTAAGGGGCCTGGAGACCCAGTACTTC. Its translation is CASSLSSLRGLETQYF. The full variable domain, completed using reference TRBV7-8 and TRBJ2-5, is GAGVSQSPRYKVAKRGQDVALRCDPISGHVSLFWYQQALGQGPEFLTYFQNEAQLDKSGLPSDRFFAERPEGSVSTLKIQRTQQEDSAVYLCASSLSSLRGLETQYFGPGTRLLVL.

Points on this clonotype: The missing conserved phenylalanine or tryptophan at the end of this CDR3 makes a read error likely. The chain is built from TRBV24-1 and TRBJ2-7; 9 bases agree with TRBD1. J lost 4 bases, V lost 1 base, and 10 bases had no gene match. CDR1 is KGHDR and CDR2 is SFDVKD in the germline V gene. The CDR3 spans 17 residues. CDR3 sequence reads: CATSDFNPGQGRYEQYL. DNA for the CDR3: TGTGCCACCAGTGATTTCAACCCGGGACAGGGAAGATACGAGCAGTACTTA.

The chain combines TRBV19 with TRBJ1-6; D may be TRBD1 (6 bases). Trimming took 5 bases from V and 13 from J, leaving 24 bases between them. CDR1 and CDR2 from the germline V gene are LNHDA and SQIVND (reference sequence). This CDR3 has 16 amino acids. Written as DNA, the CDR3 is TGTGCCAGTAGTCTTGAAACAGGGCCCCTAAGGAGGCCCCTCCACTTT. Protein product: CASSLETGPLRRPLHF.

V is TRBV5-4 and J is TRBJ2-2; D remains unclear. This CDR3 has 15 residues. V was clipped by 3 bases and J by 0 bases, with 9 bases between them. Germline CDR1 reads SGHNT; CDR2 reads YYREEE (reference sequence). CDR3 sequence reads: CASSYPLANTGELFF. The CDR3 nucleotides are TGTGCCAGCAGCTATCCACTCGCGAACACCGGGGAGCTGTTTTTT.

This clonotype was picked up many times. V usage is TRBV7-6 and J usage is TRBJ2-1; 9 bases agree with TRBD2. Germline V lookup: CDR1 SGHVS, CDR2 FNYEAQ. J was trimmed by 3 bases and V by 3 bases; bases with no gene match: 3. The CDR3 sequence is 15 residues long. CDR3 protein: CASSFSSGGYNEQFF. CDR3 coding DNA: TGTGCCAGCAGCTTTAGTAGCGGGGGCTACAATGAGCAGTTCTTC.

Points on this clonotype: No conserved phenylalanine or tryptophan is present at the end of the CDR3, so a read error is the likely explanation. As DNA, the CDR3 is TGTGCCAGCAGTGGCGGACAGGCGTATGGCTACACCTTA. Protein product: CASSGGQAYGYTL. The V gene is TRBV2, the J gene TRBJ1-2; TRBD1 agrees at 7 bases. There are 13 residues in the CDR3. V shed 4 bases, J shed 5 bases, and the junction held 4 bases outside the gene matches. CDR1 and CDR2 from the germline V gene are SNHLY and FYNNEI.

The V call is TRBV6-1, the J call TRBJ1-3; D remains unclear. The germline V gene has CDR1 MNHNS and CDR2 SASEGT. The V end lost 3 bases, the J end lost 3 bases, and 6 bases lay between the germline ends. The CDR3 covers 13 residues. DNA for the CDR3: TGTGCCAGCAGTGAGAAGGGTGGAAACACCATATATTTT. Encoded protein: CASSEKGGNTIYF.

This rearrangement joins TRBV6-8 to TRBJ1-3, with TRBD1 as a possible D gene (6 bases). The CDR3 length is 14 residues. V was clipped by 6 bases and J by 8 bases, with 17 bases between them. CDR1 is MNHGY and CDR2 is SAAAGT in the germline V gene. The CDR3 nucleotides are TGTGCCAGCAGAGTCCTGAGGGGGGGAGACACCATATATTTT. This codes for CASRVLRGGDTIYF.

This clonotype was observed at least ten times. The chain has TRBV11-2 and TRBJ1-5; 7 bases match TRBD1. J lost 10 bases, V lost 4 bases, and 7 bases had no gene match. This CDR3 comprises 13 residues. Germline loops: CDR1 SGHAT, CDR2 FQNNGV. In DNA, the CDR3 is TGTGCCAGCAGCTGGGGACAGAATGAACCCCAGCATTTT. The encoded protein is CASSWGQNEPQHF.

The chain uses TRBV10-3 and TRBJ2-7; weak D call: TRBD2 (6 bases). The ends were cut back, 4 bases at V and 2 bases at J, with 15 bases in the middle. The CDR3 loop spans 15 amino acids. Germline CDR1 ENHRY, CDR2 SYGVKD. CDR3 DNA: TGTGCCATCAGTGCGCGGGGTACCGTGCCCTACGAGCAGTACTTC. This gives the protein CAISARGTVPYEQYF.

This clonotype occurred many times. The chain couples TRBV7-8 to TRBJ2-5, with D possibly being TRBD1 (5 bases). This CDR3 comprises 15 residues. Germline CDR1 is SGHVS and CDR2 is FQNEAQ. V was pared by 1 base and J by 1 base, with 10 bases between. As DNA, the CDR3 is TGTGCCAGCAGCTTAGGTCGGACACTCCAAGAGACCCAGTACTTC. This gives the protein CASSLGRTLQETQYF.